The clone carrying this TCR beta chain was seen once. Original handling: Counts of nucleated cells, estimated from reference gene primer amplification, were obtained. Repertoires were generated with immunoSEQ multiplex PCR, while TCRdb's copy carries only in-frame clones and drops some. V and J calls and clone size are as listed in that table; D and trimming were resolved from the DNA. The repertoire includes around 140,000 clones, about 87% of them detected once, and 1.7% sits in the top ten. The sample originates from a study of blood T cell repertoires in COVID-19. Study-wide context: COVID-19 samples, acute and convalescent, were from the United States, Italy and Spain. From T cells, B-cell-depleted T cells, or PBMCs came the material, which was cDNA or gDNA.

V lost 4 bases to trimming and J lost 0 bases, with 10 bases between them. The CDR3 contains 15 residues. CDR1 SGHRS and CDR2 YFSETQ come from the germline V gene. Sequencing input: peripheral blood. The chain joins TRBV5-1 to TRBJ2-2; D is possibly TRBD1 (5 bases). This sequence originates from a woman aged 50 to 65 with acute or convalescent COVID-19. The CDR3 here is CASSHETANTGELFF. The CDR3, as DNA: TGCGCCAGCAGCCATGAGACAGCGAACACCGGGGAGCTGTTTTTT.